This TCR beta chain was identified during a study of blood T cell repertoires in COVID-19. Measured with immunoSEQ multiplex PCR; TCRdb has only the in-frame clones, and not every one. The sample holds nearly 350,000 clones, more than 75% seen once. Germline loops: CDR1 MNHEY, CDR2 SMNVEV (reference sequence). The J segment lost 1 base and the V segment lost 4 bases, leaving 1 base of the junction unmatched. The CDR3 covers 15 residues. Sequencing was performed on peripheral blood. The chain links TRBV27 to TRBJ1-5, with 10 bases lining up with TRBD1. The sequence came from a woman aged 18-30 years who had recovered from COVID-19. CDR3 loop: CASSWGQGSNQPQHF. In DNA, the CDR3 is TGTGCCAGCAGTTGGGGACAGGGGAGCAATCAGCCCCAGCATTTT.